This TCR beta chain is drawn from a study of shared clonotypes between healthy human individuals. V was pared by 7 bases and J by 2 bases, with 15 bases between. Germline assignment: CDR1 SNHLY and CDR2 FYNNEI. CDR3 length: 15 amino acids. Regarding the study as a whole: Rarefaction showed that sequencing of sorted subsets was incomplete (despite large depth). With few donors, the genetic and exposure-history diversity represented was limited. It was the non-shared clonotypes that had lower generation probabilities than clonotypes shared by all four donors.

Every subset's genomic DNA went evenly onto several immunoSEQ plates. Measured with immunoSEQ multiplex PCR; TCRdb has only the in-frame clones, and not every one. The sample includes about 2.4 million clones, around nine tenths of them seen just once. A remark on this clone: Its antigen is as yet unknown.

The clonotype originates from a man aged 18 to 30 in good health. The rearrangement uses TRBV2 and TRBJ1-5; D gene ambiguous. Sequencing was done on a sample of naive CD4+ T cells sorted from blood. Subset here: CD45RA+ positively selected. The chain's CDR3 is CASTREGDGNQPQHF. The CDR3 DNA sequence: TGTGCCAGCACTAGGGAGGGCGATGGCAATCAGCCCCAGCATTTT. The variable domain in full, with the rest retrieved from reference TRBV2 and TRBJ1-5, is EPEVTQTPSHQVTQMGQEVILRCVPISNHLYFYWYRQILGQKVEFLVSFYNNEISEKSEIFDDQFSVERPDGSNFTLKIRSTKLEDSAMYFCASTREGDGNQPQHFGDGTRLSIL.